The 3 T cell receptor beta chains below come from one sample, sequenced in a study of CD8 T cells in Susac syndrome. The RNA, 0.5 to 1 ug, was put through reverse transcription using random hexamers. TCRdb reanalysed the immunoSEQ multiplex PCR reads using MiXCR and keeps one entry per CDR3 protein. The table has 100,000 to 150,000 distinct CDR3 sequences, around 94% seen once. The sample taken for sequencing was CD8+ T cells from PBMCs. The receptors were sampled from a human donor with Susac syndrome.

The chain carries TRBV25-1 and TRBJ2-5; the match to TRBD1 covers 7 bases. Germline CDR1 reads MGHDK; CDR2 reads SYGVNS. This CDR3 has 18 residues. With V trimmed by 3 bases and J by 1 base, 14 bases remained unmatched. CDR3 amino acids: CASSDPALKGGSQETQYF. For the CDR3, the DNA is TGTGCCAGCAGTGATCCGGCCCTTAAAGGGGGCTCCCAAGAGACCCAGTACTTC.

This clonotype was seen a few times. This chain uses TRBV29-1 with TRBJ1-6, with D hard to call. This CDR3 region has 12 residues. Trimming removed 4 bases from V and 9 bases from J, with 10 bases in between. The V gene's germline CDR1 is SQVTM and CDR2 ANQGSEA. This CDR3 is CSVVVLVSPLHF. The CDR3 coding sequence is TGCAGCGTTGTGGTTTTGGTTTCACCCCTCCACTTT.

This clonotype has more than one count but fewer than ten. The J gene is TRBJ2-2, the V gene TRBV30; TRBD1 is a possible D gene (5 bases). From germline, CDR1 is GTSNPN and CDR2 SVGIG (reference sequence). Trimming left V 0 bases short and J 4 bases short, with 9 bases between. The CDR3 is made up of 14 amino acids. The CDR3 region has the DNA TGTGCCTGGAGTGTAGCCAGGGCCACCGGGGAGCTGTTTTTT. Translating gives CAWSVARATGELFF. The variable domain in full, completed from reference TRBV30 and TRBJ2-2, reads SQTIHQWPATLVQPVGSPLSLECTVEGTSNPNLYWYRQAAGRGLQLLFYSVGIGQISSEVPQNLSASRPQDRQFILSSKKLLLSDSGFYLCAWSVARATGELFFGEGSRLTVL.